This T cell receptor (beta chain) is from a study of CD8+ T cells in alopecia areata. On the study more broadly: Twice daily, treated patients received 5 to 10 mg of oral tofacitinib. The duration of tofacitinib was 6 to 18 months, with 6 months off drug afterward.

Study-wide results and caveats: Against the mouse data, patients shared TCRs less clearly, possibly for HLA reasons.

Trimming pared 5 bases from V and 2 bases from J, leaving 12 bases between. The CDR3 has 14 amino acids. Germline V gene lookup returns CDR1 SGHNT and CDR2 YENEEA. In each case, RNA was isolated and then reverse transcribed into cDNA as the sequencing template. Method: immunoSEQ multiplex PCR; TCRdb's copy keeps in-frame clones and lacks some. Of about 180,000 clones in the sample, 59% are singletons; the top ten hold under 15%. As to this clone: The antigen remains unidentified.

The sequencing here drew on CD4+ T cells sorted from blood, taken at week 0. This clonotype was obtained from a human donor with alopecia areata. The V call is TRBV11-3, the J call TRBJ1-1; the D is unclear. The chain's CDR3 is CASSPEQRNTEAFF. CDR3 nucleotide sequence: TGTGCCAGCAGCCCCGAACAGAGAAACACTGAAGCTTTCTTT.